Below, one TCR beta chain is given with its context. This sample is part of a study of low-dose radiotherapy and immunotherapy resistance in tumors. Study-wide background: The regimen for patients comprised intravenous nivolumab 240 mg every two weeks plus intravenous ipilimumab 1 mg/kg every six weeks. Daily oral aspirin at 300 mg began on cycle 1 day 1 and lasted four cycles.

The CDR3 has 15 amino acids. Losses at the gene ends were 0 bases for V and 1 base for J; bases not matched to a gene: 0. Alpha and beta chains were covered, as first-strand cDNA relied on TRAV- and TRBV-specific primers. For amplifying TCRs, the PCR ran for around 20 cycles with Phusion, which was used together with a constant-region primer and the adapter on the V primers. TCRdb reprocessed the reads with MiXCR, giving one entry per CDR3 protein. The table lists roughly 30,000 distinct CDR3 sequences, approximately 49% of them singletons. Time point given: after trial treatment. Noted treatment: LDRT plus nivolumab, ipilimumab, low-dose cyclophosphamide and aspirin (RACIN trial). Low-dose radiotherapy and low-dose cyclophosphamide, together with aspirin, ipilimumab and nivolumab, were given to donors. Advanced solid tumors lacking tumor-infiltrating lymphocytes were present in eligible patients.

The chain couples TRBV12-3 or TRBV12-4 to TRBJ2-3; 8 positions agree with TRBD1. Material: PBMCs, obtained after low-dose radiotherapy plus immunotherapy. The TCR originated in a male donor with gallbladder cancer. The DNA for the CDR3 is TGTGCCAGCAGTTTAGCGGGACAGGGCACAGATACGCAGTATTTT. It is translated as CASSLAGQGTDTQYF.